The present T cell receptor (beta chain) was sequenced within a study of cytomegalovirus exposure and HLA in healthy donors. Study in general: Early release data held around 80 million unique TCRs from HLA-typed donors.

60 Vbeta and 13 Jbeta primers were used in PCR. Sequenced by immunoSEQ multiplex PCR; TCRdb stores in-frame clones only, minus some. The repertoire consists of 100,000 to 150,000 clones, with roughly 62% occurring once and the leading ten covering 1.5% to 2%. This clone was recorded once. Antigen unknown. This CDR3 contains 14 residues. The germline CDR1 and CDR2 sequences are SGHNT and YYREEE (reference sequence). J was trimmed by 4 bases and V by 5 bases; bases with no gene match: 6. Study-wide points: In a later analysis, TCR beta V- and J-gene trimming was associated with a missense DCLRE1C variant. Relative to equally common others, HLA-associated TCR beta chains showed greater clonal expansion in a later analysis. When analyzed later, the rates of TCR association showed variation by HLA locus, with DRB1 the most and HLA-C the fewest.

What was sequenced was PBMCs. The V and J genes are TRBV5-4 and TRBJ2-5, with 9 bases identical to TRBD2. The receptor was isolated from a man aged 25 to 45 in good health and CMV-seropositive. The CDR3 nucleotides read TGTGCCAGCAGGGAGGCGGGAGGGAGAGAGACCCAGTACTTC. Residues: CASREAGGRETQYF.